The next 27 T cell receptor beta chains were all read from a single sample in a study of T cell repertoires in cytomegalovirus infection. Each CDR3 protein gets one entry after TCRdb re-called the reads with MiXCR. The sample lists around 300,000 distinct CDR3 sequences, roughly 9.5% occurring once. The sample taken for sequencing was PBMCs. These receptors came from a human donor in good health (CMV status not recorded). Some clones in this sample may be carry-over from other donors' samples.

The rearrangement joins TRBV18 to TRBJ2-3, with 9 bases aligning to TRBD1. The CDR3 extends over 16 amino acids. Germline CDR1 KGHSH, CDR2 LQKENI. The junction had 8 bases not matched to a gene; V was cut back by 5 bases and J by 2 bases. The CDR3 spells CASSSRDRVITDTQYF. The CDR3 DNA is TGTGCCAGCTCATCCCGGGACAGGGTCATCACAGATACGCAGTATTTT.

This clonotype was seen at least ten times. The V and J genes are TRBV18 and TRBJ1-1; 8 positions match TRBD1. The germline CDR1 and CDR2 sequences are KGHSH and LQKENI. The CDR3 covers 13 residues. V was pared by 8 bases and J by 4 bases, with 6 bases of the junction left unmatched. CDR3 nucleotides: TGTGCCAGCAGCCCCGGACAGGGCACTGAAGCTTTCTTT. Translating it yields CASSPGQGTEAFF.

Concerning this clonotype: This may arise from a read error, as a much more abundant clone is one base away. The V and J genes are TRBV7-2 and TRBJ1-4; 8 positions match TRBD1. CDR1 SGHTA and CDR2 FQGNSA come from the germline V gene. CDR3 length: 15 residues. CDR3: CASSPGATGDEKRFF. CDR3 nucleotides: TGTGCCAGCAGCCCGGGGGCGACAGGGGATGAAAAACGGTTTTTT. Full variable domain (rest looked up from reference TRBV7-2 and TRBJ1-4): GAGVSQSPSNKVTEKGKDVELRCDPISGHTALYWYRQSLGQGLEFLIYFQGNSAPDKSGLPSDRFSAERTGGSVSTLTIQRTQQEDSAVYLCASSPGATGDEKRFFGSGTQLSVL.

This clonotype has ten or more counts. The chain employs TRBV12-3 or TRBV12-4 and TRBJ2-3; D is unclear. The length of the CDR3 is 12 residues. Trimming left V 4 bases short and J 9 bases short, with 11 bases between. The CDR3 sequence is CASSSARPTQYF. The DNA of the CDR3 is TGTGCCAGCAGTTCCGCCAGGCCCACGCAGTATTTT.

This clonotype came up many times. Here the CDR3 reads CASRNRQGGQPQHF. The CDR3 nucleotides are TGTGCCAGCAGAAATAGACAGGGTGGGCAGCCCCAGCATTTT. The chain couples TRBV6-5 to TRBJ1-5; 7 bases are shared with TRBD1. This CDR3 has 14 amino acids. Germline V gene data show CDR1 as MNHEY and CDR2 as SVGAGI. Trimming removed 6 bases from V and 7 bases from J; junction bases left unmatched: 9.

This clonotype occurred a few times. The chain is built from TRBV4-3 and TRBJ2-2, with D possibly matching TRBD1 (5 bases). The V end was cut by 0 bases, the J end by 6 bases, with 14 bases between. In germline, CDR1 is LGHNA, CDR2 YSLEER. The CDR3 loop spans 16 amino acids. The CDR3 DNA reads as TGCGCCAGCAGCCAAGATTATAATCCAGGGTCCGGGGAGCTGTTTTTT. Its translation: CASSQDYNPGSGELFF.

A word on this clonotype: A read error may explain this, as a much larger clone is one base away. V gene TRBV7-3 combines with J gene TRBJ2-7; D is possibly TRBD1 or TRBD2 (5 bases each). The CDR3 covers 13 residues. V was shortened by 10 bases and J by 3 bases, with 16 bases between the two germline ends. Germline values: CDR1 SGHTA, CDR2 FQGTGA. CDR3 DNA sequence: TGTGCCACTACTAGGGACGGCAACTACGAGCAGTACTTC. Translating gives CATTRDGNYEQYF.

This clonotype occurred a few times. The chain employs TRBV6-6 and TRBJ2-1, with TRBD1 matching 7 bases. The V segment lost 5 bases and the J segment 3 bases; nucleotides outside the gene matches: 10. The CDR3 spans 16 residues. CDR1 MNHNY and CDR2 SVGAGI come from the germline V gene (reference sequence). The CDR3 spells CASSAERGRFYNEQFF. CDR3 bases: TGTGCCAGCAGTGCTGAAAGGGGGCGTTTCTACAATGAGCAGTTCTTC.

The rearrangement uses TRBV28 and TRBJ2-2; TRBD2 agrees at 10 bases. The CDR3 runs to 16 residues. J lost 2 bases, V lost 6 bases, and 6 bases had no gene match. CDR1 is MDHEN and CDR2 is SYDVKM in the germline V gene. The CDR3 sequence is CASREAGGPNTGELFF. CDR3 DNA sequence: TGTGCCAGCAGGGAAGCGGGAGGGCCTAACACCGGGGAGCTGTTTTTT.

In this sample, this clonotype turned up many times. The chain combines TRBV7-6 with TRBJ1-5; D call uncertain. Germline V gene sequence: CDR1 SGHVS, CDR2 FNYEAQ. Trimming pared 1 base from V and 5 bases from J, leaving 9 bases between. This CDR3 is built from 14 residues. The DNA of the CDR3 is TGTGCCAGCAGCTTAGGAAGGGTAGATCAGCCCCAGCATTTT. Translating it yields CASSLGRVDQPQHF.

The chain uses TRBV7-9 and TRBJ1-1; D call uncertain. CDR3 length equals 11 residues. Per germline, CDR1 SEHNR and CDR2 FQNEAQ (reference sequence). V was cut by 6 bases and J by 6 bases, with 8 bases left in between. The CDR3 region is CASRSSAEAFF. CDR3 coding DNA: TGTGCCAGCAGGAGTTCCGCTGAAGCTTTCTTT.

The chain uses TRBV27 and TRBJ2-1; TRBD1 or TRBD2 may be the D gene (5 bases each). This CDR3 has 15 residues. CDR1 and CDR2 (germline): MNHEY, SMNVEV (reference sequence). Trimming removed 5 bases from V and 5 bases from J, with 16 bases in between. CDR3 nucleotide sequence: TGTGCCAGCAGTCAGACCCCTCGGGGACACAATGAGCAGTTCTTC. This codes for CASSQTPRGHNEQFF.

This clonotype has a handful of counts. The chain is built from TRBV29-1 and TRBJ2-7; tentative D call: TRBD2 (5 bases). CDR1 and CDR2 (germline): SQVTM, ANQGSEA. This CDR3 comprises 13 residues. V was trimmed by 3 bases and J by 3 bases, leaving 12 bases between them. CDR3 sequence: CSVEKREGYEQYF. The CDR3 nucleotides are TGCAGCGTTGAGAAGAGAGAGGGCTACGAGCAGTACTTC.

The gene calls are TRBV7-6 and TRBJ2-7, with D maybe TRBD1 (5 bases). CDR3 length: 12 amino acids. Trimming pared 1 base from V and 6 bases from J, leaving 7 bases between. The germline CDR1 and CDR2 sequences are SGHVS and FNYEAQ. The CDR3 region has the DNA TGTGCCAGCAGCTTAGAGGGGCGCGAGCAGTACTTC. Residues: CASSLEGREQYF.

This clonotype was counted at least ten times. The chain joins TRBV7-6 to TRBJ2-7; 12 bases agree with TRBD1. This CDR3 is built from 16 residues. J lost 4 bases, V lost 1 base, and 5 bases had no gene match. Germline CDR1 and CDR2: SGHVS and FNYEAQ. The CDR3 loop is CASSLGRGQGAYEQYF. CDR3 DNA sequence: TGTGCCAGCAGCTTAGGGAGGGGACAGGGGGCTTACGAGCAGTACTTC.

This clonotype occurred a few times. The chain combines TRBV12-3 or TRBV12-4 with TRBJ2-7; 9 bases map to TRBD2. The length of the CDR3 is 17 residues. V dropped 6 bases and J dropped 5; count of bases not matched to a gene: 17. In DNA, the CDR3 is TGTGCCAGCAGCTTACGAAAGACTAGCGGTAGGGGTCACGAGCAGTACTTC. Translation: CASSLRKTSGRGHEQYF.

This clonotype was observed at least ten times. The V call is TRBV7-2, the J call TRBJ1-2, with 11 bases aligning to TRBD1. Germline V lookup: CDR1 SGHTA, CDR2 FQGNSA. V lost 4 bases and J lost 7; bases outside the gene matches: 11. The CDR3 totals 16 residues. CDR3 nucleotide sequence: TGTGCCAGCAGCTCCTTGGGACAGGGGGGACCCAGTGGCTACACCTTC. Translated, it gives CASSSLGQGGPSGYTF.

This clonotype was seen many times. The CDR3 protein is CASSPRQGKGPDTQYF. CDR3 in DNA: TGTGCCAGCAGTCCCCGACAGGGAAAGGGGCCAGATACGCAGTATTTT. The chain links TRBV12-3 or TRBV12-4 to TRBJ2-3, with 7 bases identical to TRBD1. V shed 5 bases, J shed 4 bases, and the junction held 12 bases outside the gene matches. The CDR3 spans 16 residues.

This clonotype was seen only a few times. This rearrangement joins TRBV11-2 to TRBJ2-5; 7 bases line up with TRBD2. This CDR3 has 16 residues. Germline loops: CDR1 SGHAT, CDR2 FQNNGV. With 1 base clipped from V and 3 bases from J, the junction kept 8 bases outside the gene matches. The CDR3 reads CASSLGGLSGKETQYF. The DNA of the CDR3 is TGTGCCAGCAGCTTAGGGGGACTATCCGGGAAAGAGACCCAGTACTTC. Full variable domain (missing parts from reference TRBV11-2 and TRBJ2-5): EAGVAQSPRYKIIEKRQSVAFWCNPISGHATLYWYQQILGQGPKLLIQFQNNGVVDDSQLPKDRFSAERLKGVDSTLKIQPAKLEDSAVYLCASSLGGLSGKETQYFGPGTRLLVL.

The sample holds a few counts of this clonotype. This sequence joins TRBV20-1 and TRBJ2-5; a possible D gene is TRBD2 (6 bases). Germline V lookup: CDR1 DFQATT, CDR2 SNEGSKA (reference sequence). V shed 1 base and J shed 5 bases, with 17 bases lying between them. The length of the CDR3 is 15 residues. CDR3 bases: TGCAGTGCTAGAGGGTTGACTAGGGATTGGGAGACCCAGTACTTC. Translated: CSARGLTRDWETQYF.

This clonotype was seen many times. The chain recombines TRBV12-3 or TRBV12-4 with TRBJ1-3; a weak D match, TRBD1 (6 bases). The CDR3 consists of 15 residues. V lost 5 bases, J lost 2 bases, and 13 bases lay in between. The CDR3 spells CASSLRGGTGNTIYF. CDR3 sequence (DNA): TGTGCCAGCAGTCTCCGAGGGGGAACTGGAAACACCATATATTTT.

This clonotype was found a few times. The chain is built from TRBV7-2 and TRBJ1-4; D is unclear. Between the trimmed V and J ends, which lost 3 bases and 8 bases, there was a span of 13 bases. Germline V lookup: CDR1 SGHTA, CDR2 FQGNSA. There are 14 residues in the CDR3. The CDR3: CASSFGLDVEKLFF. DNA for the CDR3: TGTGCCAGCAGCTTTGGGTTGGACGTCGAAAAACTGTTTTTT.

The chain joins TRBV7-9 to TRBJ2-5, with D unresolved. The germline CDR1 and CDR2 sequences are SEHNR and FQNEAQ (reference sequence). Trimming removed 1 base from V and 2 bases from J, with 8 bases in between. The CDR3 contains 14 residues. The CDR3 sequence is CASSLGPQQETQYF. The CDR3 DNA follows: TGTGCCAGCAGCTTAGGGCCACAGCAAGAGACCCAGTACTTC.

This clonotype was counted many times. The chain recombines TRBV7-9 with TRBJ2-7; 9 bases map to TRBD1. In germline, CDR1 is SEHNR, CDR2 FQNEAQ (reference sequence). With 5 bases clipped from V and 4 bases from J, the junction kept 6 bases outside the gene matches. The CDR3 is made up of 14 amino acids. CDR3 nucleotide sequence: TGTGCCAGCAGCCCCGGGACAGGGCTTTACGAGCAGTACTTC. It codes for CASSPGTGLYEQYF.

This clonotype showed up many times. V and J are TRBV7-2 and TRBJ2-5, with TRBD1 identical over 8 bases. The CDR3 is 14 residues long. V gave up 5 bases and J gave up 5 bases; unmatched junction bases: 7. CDR1 SGHTA and CDR2 FQGNSA come from the germline V gene. CDR3 residues: CASSVRTGPETQYF. Here the CDR3 DNA reads TGTGCCAGCAGCGTACGGACAGGGCCTGAGACCCAGTACTTC.

In this sample, this clonotype turned up a few times. The chain uses TRBV5-1 and TRBJ2-7; 8 bases agree with TRBD1. This CDR3 contains 13 residues. V dropped 4 bases and J dropped 5; count of bases not matched to a gene: 5. Germline CDR1 and CDR2: SGHRS and YFSETQ. For the CDR3, the DNA is TGCGCCAGCAGCCGGACAGGGTCCAACGAGCAGTACTTC. Translating it yields CASSRTGSNEQYF.

A few counts support this clonotype. The rearrangement joins TRBV12-3 or TRBV12-4 to TRBJ1-4; TRBD1 matches at 11 bases. Trimming removed 8 bases from V and 5 bases from J; junction bases left unmatched: 7. This CDR3 is 15 amino acids long. CDR3 coding DNA: TGTGCCAGCGCGCTCGGGACAGGGGGGAATGAAAAACTGTTTTTT. Its translation: CASALGTGGNEKLFF.